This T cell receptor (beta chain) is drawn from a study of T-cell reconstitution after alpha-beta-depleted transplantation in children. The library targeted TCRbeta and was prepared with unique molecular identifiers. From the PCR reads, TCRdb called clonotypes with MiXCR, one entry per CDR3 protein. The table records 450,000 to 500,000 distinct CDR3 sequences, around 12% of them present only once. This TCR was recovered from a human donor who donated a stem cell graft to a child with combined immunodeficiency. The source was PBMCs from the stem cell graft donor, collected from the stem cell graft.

The CDR3 bases are TGTGCCAGCAGCCAAGACGGCGGGCGGGACTATGGCTACACCTTC. Its protein product is CASSQDGGRDYGYTF. The rearrangement joins TRBV4-2 to TRBJ1-2; D remains unclear. The CDR3 has 15 amino acids. Per germline, CDR1 LGHNA and CDR2 YNFKEQ. The V gene lost 0 bases and the J gene lost 3 bases, with 11 bases spanning the gap.